These T cell receptor beta chains were read from a single sample in a study of early T cells in non-severe SARS-CoV-2 infection. TCRdb independently ran MiXCR on the 5' RACE reads; one entry per CDR3 protein. The sample lists about 49,000 distinct CDR3 sequences; 5.5% to 6.5% were seen once. The sample in question was whole blood, obtained at baseline. All receptors come from an adult who was a healthcare worker with PCR-confirmed SARS-CoV-2 infection or an uninfected control (not recorded which). Each CDR3 is given with its conserved first and last residue. D genes are given only for firm matches. Where a row states a size, it is once, few, many or the class of an expanded clone; other rows omit it.

CDR3 DNA: TGTGCCAGCAGCTTAGTCCACACGGGGAGCCCAGATACGCAGTATTTT
CDR3 protein: CASSLVHTGSPDTQYF
CDR3 length: 16
V gene: TRBV7-9
D gene: NA
clone size: few
J gene: TRBJ2-3

CDR3 DNA: TGTGCCAGCACCCGCGGCCGGGGGGTTTACAATGAGCAGTTCTTC
CDR3 protein: CASTRGRGVYNEQFF
CDR3 length: 15
V gene: TRBV3-1
D gene: TRBD2
clone size: many
J gene: TRBJ2-1

CDR3 DNA: TGTGCCAGCAGCCAAGATCCCTGGGTCCGGATGAACCAAGAGACCCAGTACTTC
CDR3 protein: CASSQDPWVRMNQETQYF
CDR3 length: 18
V gene: TRBV14
D gene: NA
clone size: many
J gene: TRBJ2-5

CDR3 DNA: TGTGCCAGCTCCTGGACTAGCGGGGGGTCCAGCTCCTACAATGAGCAGTTCTTC
CDR3 protein: CASSWTSGGSSSYNEQFF
CDR3 length: 18
V gene: TRBV11-2
D gene: TRBD2
clone size: few
J gene: TRBJ2-1

CDR3 DNA: TGCAGTGCCCCGGACAGGACTACTGGCAATTCACCCCTCCACTTT
CDR3 protein: CSAPDRTTGNSPLHF
CDR3 length: 15
V gene: TRBV20-1
D gene: TRBD1
clone size: medium-sized
J gene: TRBJ1-6

CDR3 DNA: TGTGCCAGCAGCGTAGGTGTGGGGCCAGACAATGAGCAGTTCTTC
CDR3 protein: CASSVGVGPDNEQFF
CDR3 length: 15
V gene: TRBV9
D gene: NA
clone size: NA
J gene: TRBJ2-1

CDR3 DNA: TGTGCCAGTATCGGGACTAGCGGGGGGGCCGGGGAGCTGTTTTTT
CDR3 protein: CASIGTSGGAGELFF
CDR3 length: 15
V gene: TRBV19
D gene: TRBD2
clone size: few
J gene: TRBJ2-2

CDR3 DNA: TGTGCCAGCAGCTTAGCGTCAGGACTAGCTGAAGCTTTCTTT
CDR3 protein: CASSLASGLAEAFF
CDR3 length: 14
V gene: TRBV7-6
D gene: NA
clone size: many
J gene: TRBJ1-1

CDR3 DNA: TGTGCCAGCAGCCCCGGGACAGCCCAAGAGACCCAGTACTTC
CDR3 protein: CASSPGTAQETQYF
CDR3 length: 14
V gene: TRBV7-3
D gene: TRBD1
clone size: NA
J gene: TRBJ2-5

CDR3 DNA: TGTGCCAGCAGTTACTTGACAGGGCCCAATGAGCAGTTCTTC
CDR3 protein: CASSYLTGPNEQFF
CDR3 length: 14
V gene: TRBV6-2/TRBV6-3
D gene: TRBD1
clone size: NA
J gene: TRBJ2-1

CDR3 DNA: TGTGCCAGTAGTATAATGGGACAGGCCTCCTCCTACGAGCAGTACTTC
CDR3 protein: CASSIMGQASSYEQYF
CDR3 length: 16
V gene: TRBV19
D gene: TRBD1
clone size: NA
J gene: TRBJ2-7

CDR3 DNA: TGCAGTGCTATCCTAGGACAGGGAGGCTCACCCCTCCACTTT
CDR3 protein: CSAILGQGGSPLHF
CDR3 length: 14
V gene: TRBV20-1
D gene: TRBD1
clone size: few
J gene: TRBJ1-6

CDR3 DNA: TGTGCCAGCAGCCGATCCGGGACAGCGAACACCGGGGAGCTGTTTTTT
CDR3 protein: CASSRSGTANTGELFF
CDR3 length: 16
V gene: TRBV12-3/TRBV12-4
D gene: TRBD1
clone size: many
J gene: TRBJ2-2

CDR3 DNA: TGTGCCAGCAGCTCCATCGTCAATGAGCAGTTCTTC
CDR3 protein: CASSSIVNEQFF
CDR3 length: 12
V gene: TRBV11-2
D gene: NA
clone size: few
J gene: TRBJ2-1

CDR3 DNA: TGTGCCAGCTCACCACTCGCCCCGGGGTCGGTAACAGATACGCAGTATTTT
CDR3 protein: CASSPLAPGSVTDTQYF
CDR3 length: 17
V gene: TRBV18
D gene: NA
clone size: few
J gene: TRBJ2-3

CDR3 DNA: TGTGCCAGCAGCTTGGCCCCCGACAGGAACACTGAAGCTTTCTTT
CDR3 protein: CASSLAPDRNTEAFF
CDR3 length: 15
V gene: TRBV5-4
D gene: NA
clone size: NA
J gene: TRBJ1-1

CDR3 DNA: TGTGCCAGCAGCTTAGCGGCAGGTAGCAATCAGCCCCAGCATTTT
CDR3 protein: CASSLAAGSNQPQHF
CDR3 length: 15
V gene: TRBV11-2
D gene: NA
clone size: many
J gene: TRBJ1-5

CDR3 DNA: TGTGCCAGCTCGCGGACAGGGGGCGCCGATCAGCCCCAGCATTTT
CDR3 protein: CASSRTGGADQPQHF
CDR3 length: 15
V gene: TRBV18
D gene: TRBD1
clone size: many
J gene: TRBJ1-5

CDR3 DNA: TGTGCCAGCAGCCAGGAGCCCCGGGACAGGGATCAGCCCCAGCATTTT
CDR3 protein: CASSQEPRDRDQPQHF
CDR3 length: 16
V gene: TRBV7-9
D gene: TRBD1
clone size: NA
J gene: TRBJ1-5

CDR3 DNA: TGCGCCAGCAGAAGAGGCGGGCTAATGGGACAGGGGCCAACCGAGGAGCAGTTCTTC
CDR3 protein: CASRRGGLMGQGPTEEQFF
CDR3 length: 19
V gene: TRBV4-1
D gene: TRBD1
clone size: many
J gene: TRBJ2-1

CDR3 DNA: TGTGCCACAACAAGCTTACAAAAACGAAACACCATATATTTT
CDR3 protein: CATTSLQKRNTIYF
CDR3 length: 14
V gene: TRBV10-3
D gene: NA
clone size: many
J gene: TRBJ1-3

CDR3 DNA: TGTGCCAGCTCACCGGGTCAACAGGGGTTCCACGAGCAGTACTTC
CDR3 protein: CASSPGQQGFHEQYF
CDR3 length: 15
V gene: TRBV18
D gene: TRBD1
clone size: many
J gene: TRBJ2-7

CDR3 DNA: TGCAGTGCTAGGGCCGGGACGGCGAACTATGGCTACACCTTC
CDR3 protein: CSARAGTANYGYTF
CDR3 length: 14
V gene: TRBV20-1
D gene: NA
clone size: many
J gene: TRBJ1-2

CDR3 DNA: TGCGCCAGCAGCTACGCGGCGGGGGCCGGCACCGGGGAGCTGTTTTTT
CDR3 protein: CASSYAAGAGTGELFF
CDR3 length: 16
V gene: TRBV5-1
D gene: NA
clone size: few
J gene: TRBJ2-2

CDR3 DNA: TGTGCCAGCTCACCGCAGGGTAGGGAAAAACTGTTTTTT
CDR3 protein: CASSPQGREKLFF
CDR3 length: 13
V gene: TRBV18
D gene: NA
clone size: many
J gene: TRBJ1-4

CDR3 DNA: TGTGCCAGCAGTTACAGAGAGTACCAAGAGACCCAGTACTTC
CDR3 protein: CASSYREYQETQYF
CDR3 length: 14
V gene: TRBV6-6
D gene: NA
clone size: NA
J gene: TRBJ2-5

CDR3 DNA: TGTGCCAGCAGCTTTAACGGGAACACTGAAGCTTTCTTT
CDR3 protein: CASSFNGNTEAFF
CDR3 length: 13
V gene: TRBV7-9
D gene: NA
clone size: NA
J gene: TRBJ1-1

CDR3 DNA: TGTGCCACCCTACCCTGGGAGGGGGGTAGGAGCAATCAGCCCCAGCATTTT
CDR3 protein: CATLPWEGGRSNQPQHF
CDR3 length: 17
V gene: TRBV6-6
D gene: NA
clone size: many
J gene: TRBJ1-5

CDR3 DNA: TGCAGTGCTAGAGCGGGGGCCTACGAGCAGTACTTC
CDR3 protein: CSARAGAYEQYF
CDR3 length: 12
V gene: TRBV20-1
D gene: NA
clone size: many
J gene: TRBJ2-7

CDR3 DNA: TGTGCCAGCAGCTTGGACCGAGAGAACACTGAAGCTTTCTTT
CDR3 protein: CASSLDRENTEAFF
CDR3 length: 14
V gene: TRBV5-4
D gene: NA
clone size: few
J gene: TRBJ1-1

CDR3 DNA: TGCGCCAGCAGCCAAATGGTTGGGGATCTTCCTAGCACAGATACGCAGTATTTT
CDR3 protein: CASSQMVGDLPSTDTQYF
CDR3 length: 18
V gene: TRBV4-3
D gene: NA
clone size: many
J gene: TRBJ2-3

CDR3 DNA: TGTGCCAGTAGTATCTTTTCCGGGATCCTCCCCGGGGAGCTGTTTTTT
CDR3 protein: CASSIFSGILPGELFF
CDR3 length: 16
V gene: TRBV19
D gene: NA
clone size: many
J gene: TRBJ2-2

CDR3 DNA: TGCGCCAGCAGCCAAAACATAGGGTGGTCGAACACTGAAGCTTTCTTT
CDR3 protein: CASSQNIGWSNTEAFF
CDR3 length: 16
V gene: TRBV4-1
D gene: NA
clone size: few
J gene: TRBJ1-1

CDR3 DNA: TGCGCCAGCAGCCAAGATATTAGGGGCAATGAGCAGTTCTTC
CDR3 protein: CASSQDIRGNEQFF
CDR3 length: 14
V gene: TRBV4-3
D gene: NA
clone size: many
J gene: TRBJ2-1

CDR3 DNA: TGTGCCAGCAGCCCTACAGGGTGGCGATCACCCCTCCACTTT
CDR3 protein: CASSPTGWRSPLHF
CDR3 length: 14
V gene: TRBV6-5
D gene: NA
clone size: many
J gene: TRBJ1-6

CDR3 DNA: TGCAGCGTTCGGGGTGGTAGGGCTAATGAAAAACTGTTTTTT
CDR3 protein: CSVRGGRANEKLFF
CDR3 length: 14
V gene: TRBV29-1
D gene: NA
clone size: many
J gene: TRBJ1-4

CDR3 DNA: TGTGCCAGCAGTTTATTGGGGGGACAGTATGGCTACACCTTC
CDR3 protein: CASSLLGGQYGYTF
CDR3 length: 14
V gene: TRBV28
D gene: TRBD1
clone size: medium-sized
J gene: TRBJ1-2

CDR3 DNA: TGCAGCGTTGGGGACAGGGGCCGGATGAACACTGAAGCTTTCTTT
CDR3 protein: CSVGDRGRMNTEAFF
CDR3 length: 15
V gene: TRBV29-1
D gene: TRBD1
clone size: few
J gene: TRBJ1-1

CDR3 DNA: TGTGCCAGCAGTTACCAAGTAGGGATCTCTGGGGCCAACGTCCTGACTTTC
CDR3 protein: CASSYQVGISGANVLTF
CDR3 length: 17
V gene: TRBV6-5
D gene: NA
clone size: few
J gene: TRBJ2-6

CDR3 DNA: TGCACCAGCAGCCACACAGGGGAGACGAGACAAGAGACCCAGTACTTC
CDR3 protein: CTSSHTGETRQETQYF
CDR3 length: 16
V gene: TRBV1
D gene: NA
clone size: NA
J gene: TRBJ2-5

CDR3 DNA: TGTGCCAGCAGCACTCCGACGAGAGGGGGGTTTGAAGCTTTCTTT
CDR3 protein: CASSTPTRGGFEAFF
CDR3 length: 15
V gene: TRBV25-1
D gene: NA
clone size: NA
J gene: TRBJ1-1

CDR3 DNA: TGCAGTGCTTCCGGGACAGGGCCCTACGAGCAGTACTTC
CDR3 protein: CSASGTGPYEQYF
CDR3 length: 13
V gene: TRBV20-1
D gene: TRBD1
clone size: many
J gene: TRBJ2-7

CDR3 DNA: TGTGCCTGGAACCGGGACAGCTCCTACGAGCAGTACTTC
CDR3 protein: CAWNRDSSYEQYF
CDR3 length: 13
V gene: TRBV30
D gene: TRBD1
clone size: NA
J gene: TRBJ2-7

CDR3 DNA: TGTGCCAGCTCCCCTAGCGGGGGGGGGTCCGGCAATGAGCAGTTCTTC
CDR3 protein: CASSPSGGGSGNEQFF
CDR3 length: 16
V gene: TRBV18
D gene: TRBD2
clone size: few
J gene: TRBJ2-1